Listed below are T cell receptor beta chains from one sample, sequenced in a study of T-cell reconstitution after alpha-beta-depleted transplantation in children. A single record per CDR3 protein comes from TCRdb applying MiXCR to the PCR reads. The sample has some 300,000 distinct CDR3 sequences; 10% are singletons. Source: PBMCs, taken before TCRalphabeta/CD19-depleted stem cell transplant. The receptors were sampled from a boy in the first two years of life with acute myeloid leukemia, due to receive a stem cell transplant. CDR3s include the opening cysteine and the closing phenylalanine or tryptophan. A D gene is named only where the DNA matches it firmly. Size is stated for part of the rows, as once, few or many counts, or as a class when the clone is expanded.

>TRBJ1-2|NA|TRBV20-1|many
TGCAGTGCTAGAGGTTCCTCCTATGGCTACACCTTC
CSARGSSYGYTF
>TRBJ1-4|NA|TRBV12-3/TRBV12-4|NA
TGTGCCAGCAGTTTTGCCAGTGCAACTAATGAAAAACTGTTTTTT
CASSFASATNEKLFF
>TRBJ2-1|NA|TRBV19|many
TGTGCCAGTAGTATCGAGAGGGGACTTGAGCAGTTCTTC
CASSIERGLEQFF
>TRBJ1-2|NA|TRBV4-3|many
TGCGCCAGCAGCCAAGCAGGGGACTATGGCTACACCTTC
CASSQAGDYGYTF
>TRBJ1-1|NA|TRBV3-1|few
TGTGCCAGCAGCCAAGACGGAACTGAAGCTTTCTTT
CASSQDGTEAFF
>TRBJ1-5|TRBD1|TRBV4-3|many
TGCGCCAGCAGCCAAGGGTGGGGACAGGCTGCAACTCAGCCCCAGCATTTT
CASSQGWGQAATQPQHF
>TRBJ2-7|TRBD1|TRBV18|many
TGTGCCAGCTCACCGTCCGGGACAGGGGGCGGCGAGCAGTACTTC
CASSPSGTGGGEQYF
>TRBJ2-4|TRBD1|TRBV11-2|many
TGTGCCAGCAGCTCGCCCAGGGGGCCCCTAGCCAAAAACATTCAGTACTTC
CASSSPRGPLAKNIQYF
>TRBJ2-2|NA|TRBV4-1|NA
TGCGCCAGCAGCCAAGTTGCAGGGAACACCGGGGAGCTGTTTTTT
CASSQVAGNTGELFF
>TRBJ2-7|NA|TRBV28|few
TGTGCCAGCAGCCCCCGGGAGTCCTCCCATCCTTACGAGCAGTACTTC
CASSPRESSHPYEQYF
>TRBJ2-7|NA|TRBV15|many
TGTGCCACCAGCAGAGATACAGGTTACTACGAGCAGTACTTC
CATSRDTGYYEQYF
>TRBJ2-3|NA|TRBV3-1|NA
TGTGCCAGCAGCCAAGATCCAGGCGCTAGCACAGATACGCAGTATTTT
CASSQDPGASTDTQYF
>TRBJ2-7|TRBD1|TRBV7-2|NA
TGTGCCAGCAGCCCCCTAGGGACAGGGATCCCCTACGAGCAGTACTTC
CASSPLGTGIPYEQYF
>TRBJ2-1|TRBD2|TRBV9|many
TGTGCCAGCAGCGTAGCCTATACTAGCGGGAGATCCAATGAGCAGTTCTTC
CASSVAYTSGRSNEQFF